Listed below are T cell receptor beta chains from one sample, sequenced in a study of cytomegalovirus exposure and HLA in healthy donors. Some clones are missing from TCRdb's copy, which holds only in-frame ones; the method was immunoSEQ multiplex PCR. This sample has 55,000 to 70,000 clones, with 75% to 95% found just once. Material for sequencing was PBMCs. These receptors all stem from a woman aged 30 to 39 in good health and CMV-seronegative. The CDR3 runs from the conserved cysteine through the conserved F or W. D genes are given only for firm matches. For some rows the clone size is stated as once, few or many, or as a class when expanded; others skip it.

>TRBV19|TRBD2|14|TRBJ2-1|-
CAIKAGGSHNEQFF
TGTGCCATTAAAGCGGGAGGGTCTCACAATGAGCAGTTCTTC
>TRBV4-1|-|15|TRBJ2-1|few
CASSQWAGSYNEQFF
TGCGCCAGCAGCCAATGGGCGGGGTCCTACAATGAGCAGTTCTTC
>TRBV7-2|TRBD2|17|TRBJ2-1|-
CASSSSPGGSSYNEQFF
TGTGCCAGCAGCTCGTCTCCCGGCGGGAGTTCCTACAATGAGCAGTTCTTC
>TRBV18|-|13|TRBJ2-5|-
CASSPRQQETQYF
TGTGCCAGCTCACCGCGGCAGCAAGAGACCCAGTACTTC
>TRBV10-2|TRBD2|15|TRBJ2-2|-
CASSERAGLDGELFF
TGCGCCAGCAGTGAACGAGCGGGATTGGACGGGGAGCTGTTTTTT
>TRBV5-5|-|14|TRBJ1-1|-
CASSNRQVHTEAFF
TGTGCCAGCAGCAATAGACAGGTCCACACTGAAGCTTTCTTT
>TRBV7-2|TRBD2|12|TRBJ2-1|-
CASSSRGGQQFF
TGTGCCAGCAGCTCCCGGGGAGGGCAACAGTTCTTC
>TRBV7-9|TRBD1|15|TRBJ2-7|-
CASSPRDRDNYEQYF
TGTGCCAGCAGCCCCCGGGACAGGGACAACTACGAGCAGTACTTC
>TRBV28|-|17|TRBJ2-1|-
CASSPNTSPLSYNEQFF
TGTGCCAGCAGTCCCAATACTAGTCCTCTCTCCTACAATGAGCAGTTCTTC
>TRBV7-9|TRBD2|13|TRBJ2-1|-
CASSLAAGGEQFF
TGTGCCAGCAGCTTAGCAGCGGGAGGGGAGCAGTTCTTC
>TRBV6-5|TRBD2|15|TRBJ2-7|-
CASSYGLAETYEQYF
TGTGCCAGCAGTTACGGACTAGCGGAGACCTACGAGCAGTACTTC
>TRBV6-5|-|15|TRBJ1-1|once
CASRKPGESGTEAFF
TGTGCCAGCAGAAAACCAGGGGAATCGGGCACTGAAGCTTTCTTT
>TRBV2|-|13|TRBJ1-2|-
CASSPDSGYGYTF
TGTGCCAGCAGTCCGGACAGTGGTTATGGCTACACCTTC
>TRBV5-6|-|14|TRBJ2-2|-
CASSPVGPAGELFF
TGTGCCAGCAGCCCGGTGGGGCCGGCCGGGGAGCTGTTTTTT
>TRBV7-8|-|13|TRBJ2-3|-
CASTPQFTDTQYF
TGTGCCAGCACCCCCCAGTTCACAGATACGCAGTATTTT
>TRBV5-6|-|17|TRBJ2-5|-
CASSRRAGLGLSETQYF
TGTGCCAGCAGCCGGAGGGCAGGGTTGGGGCTTTCAGAGACCCAGTACTTC
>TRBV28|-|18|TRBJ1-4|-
CASSKWDNQRATNEKLFF
TGTGCCAGCAGTAAATGGGACAATCAACGTGCAACTAATGAAAAACTGTTTTTT
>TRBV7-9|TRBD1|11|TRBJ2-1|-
CASTRGNEQFF
TGTGCCAGCACCAGGGGGAATGAGCAGTTCTTC
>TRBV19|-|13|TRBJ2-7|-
CASSIALDAEQYF
TGTGCCAGTAGTATAGCTCTAGACGCTGAGCAGTACTTC
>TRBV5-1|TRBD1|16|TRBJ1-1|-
CASSLEPQGDSTEAFF
TGCGCCAGCAGCTTGGAGCCCCAGGGGGACTCCACTGAAGCTTTCTTT
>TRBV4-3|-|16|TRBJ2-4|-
CASSQGSLLLSDIQYF
TGCGCCAGCAGCCAAGGGAGTCTGTTATTAAGTGACATTCAGTACTTC
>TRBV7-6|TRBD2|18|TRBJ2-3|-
CASSERILIAGGPDTQYF
TGTGCCAGCAGCGAACGAATACTAATAGCGGGAGGGCCAGATACGCAGTATTTT
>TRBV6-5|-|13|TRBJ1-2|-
CASWIGGSYGYTF
TGTGCCAGCTGGATTGGCGGATCCTATGGCTACACCTTC
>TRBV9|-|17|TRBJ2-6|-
CASSVTGGGSGANVLTF
TGTGCCAGCAGCGTAACAGGGGGGGGCTCTGGGGCCAACGTCCTGACTTTC
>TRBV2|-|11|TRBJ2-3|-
CAISSYPSWYF
TGTGCCATCTCTTCCTACCCGTCATGGTATTTT
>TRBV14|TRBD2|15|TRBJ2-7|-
CASSQVAGPLNEQYF
TGTGCCAGCAGCCAAGTAGCGGGACCCCTGAACGAGCAGTACTTC
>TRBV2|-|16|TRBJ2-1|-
CASLTLGGSSYNEQFF
TGTGCCAGCCTCACCCTAGGAGGGAGCTCCTACAATGAGCAGTTCTTC
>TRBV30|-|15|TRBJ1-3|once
CAWSIDTDPGNTIYF
TGTGCCTGGAGTATAGACACCGATCCTGGAAACACCATATATTTT
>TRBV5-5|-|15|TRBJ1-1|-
CASSLNSGLGAEAFF
TGTGCCAGCAGCTTGAACTCTGGGTTGGGCGCTGAAGCTTTCTTT
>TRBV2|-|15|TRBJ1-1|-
CASKDLDLGNTEAFF
TGTGCCAGCAAGGACTTGGACTTGGGGAACACTGAAGCTTTCTTT
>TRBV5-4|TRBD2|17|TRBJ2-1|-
CASSSLVATGGPDEQFF
TGTGCCAGCAGCTCCCTGGTAGCTACGGGAGGGCCCGATGAGCAGTTCTTC
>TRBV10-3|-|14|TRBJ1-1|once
CAISESTLEAEAFF
TGTGCCATCAGTGAGTCGACTCTAGAGGCTGAAGCTTTCTTT
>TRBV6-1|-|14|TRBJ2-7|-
CASSDLWGAYEQYF
TGTGCCAGCAGTGATCTCTGGGGCGCCTACGAGCAGTACTTC
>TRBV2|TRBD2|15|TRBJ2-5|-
CASSGGTRRQETQYF
TGTGCCAGCAGCGGTGGGACTAGACGACAAGAGACCCAGTACTTC
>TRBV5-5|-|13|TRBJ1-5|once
CASGRGFNQPQHF
TGTGCCAGCGGAAGGGGATTCAATCAGCCCCAGCATTTT
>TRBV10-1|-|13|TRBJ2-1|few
CASSEGSYNEQFF
TGCGCCAGCAGCGAGGGCAGTTACAATGAGCAGTTCTTC
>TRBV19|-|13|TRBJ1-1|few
CASSKHPNTEAFF
TGTGCCAGTAGTAAACACCCGAACACTGAAGCTTTCTTT
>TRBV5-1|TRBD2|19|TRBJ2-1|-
CASSPRLAGILSSDNEQFF
TGCGCCAGCAGCCCGAGACTAGCGGGGATACTGAGCTCGGACAATGAGCAGTTCTTC
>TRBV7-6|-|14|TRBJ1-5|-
CASSPQRGYQPQHF
TGTGCCAGCAGCCCCCAGAGGGGGTATCAGCCCCAGCATTTT
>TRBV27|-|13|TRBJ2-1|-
CASRRTEAREQFF
TGTGCCAGCAGGCGAACGGAGGCTAGAGAGCAGTTCTTC
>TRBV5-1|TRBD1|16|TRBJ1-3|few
CASSSTGGETGNTIYF
TGCGCCAGCAGCTCTACAGGGGGTGAAACTGGAAACACCATATATTTT
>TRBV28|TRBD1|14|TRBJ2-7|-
CANSLGQGANEQYF
TGTGCCAACAGTTTGGGACAGGGGGCGAACGAGCAGTACTTC
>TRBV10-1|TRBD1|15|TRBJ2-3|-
CASSEEGQRTDTQYF
TGCGCCAGCAGTGAGGAGGGACAGCGCACAGATACGCAGTATTTT
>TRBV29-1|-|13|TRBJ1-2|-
CSDGLGGKDGYTF
TGCAGCGATGGCTTGGGGGGGAAGGATGGCTACACCTTC
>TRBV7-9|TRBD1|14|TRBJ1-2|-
CASSLNGQGAGYTF
TGTGCCAGCAGCTTAAACGGACAGGGGGCCGGCTACACCTTC
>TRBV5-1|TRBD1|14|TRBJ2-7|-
CASSWGQGPYEQYF
TGCGCCAGCAGCTGGGGACAGGGTCCCTACGAGCAGTACTTC
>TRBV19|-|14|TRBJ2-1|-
CASRLTRSYNEQFF
TGTGCCAGTAGACTCACCCGGTCCTACAATGAGCAGTTCTTC
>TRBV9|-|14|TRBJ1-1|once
CASSVGEGNTEAFF
TGTGCCAGCAGCGTAGGGGAGGGGAACACTGAAGCTTTCTTT
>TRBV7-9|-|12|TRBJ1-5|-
CASNRENQPQHF
TGTGCCAGCAACAGGGAAAATCAGCCCCAGCATTTT
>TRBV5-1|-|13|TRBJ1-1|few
CASNLGINTEAFF
TGCGCCAGCAACCTAGGTATCAACACTGAAGCTTTCTTT
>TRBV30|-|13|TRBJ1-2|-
CAWRFRGNYGYTF
TGTGCCTGGAGGTTTCGGGGGAACTATGGCTACACCTTC
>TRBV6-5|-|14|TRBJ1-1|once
CASSTTRPLGEAFF
TGTGCCAGCAGTACGACAAGGCCGTTGGGTGAAGCTTTCTTT
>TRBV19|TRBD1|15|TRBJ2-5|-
CASSEPGGAKETQYF
TGTGCCAGTAGTGAACCAGGGGGCGCGAAGGAGACCCAGTACTTC
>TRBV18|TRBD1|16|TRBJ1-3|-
CASSLMDRGSGNTIYF
TGTGCCAGCTCACTGATGGACAGGGGCTCTGGAAACACCATATATTTT
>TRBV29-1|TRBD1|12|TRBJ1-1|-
CSVTGWDTEAFF
TGCAGCGTGACAGGGTGGGATACTGAAGCTTTCTTT
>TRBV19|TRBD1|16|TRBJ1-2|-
CASNPGTGARNYGYTF
TGTGCCAGTAACCCCGGGACAGGGGCTAGGAACTATGGCTACACCTTC
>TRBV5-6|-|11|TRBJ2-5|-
CASSQGETQYF
TGTGCCAGCAGCCAGGGGGAGACCCAGTACTTC
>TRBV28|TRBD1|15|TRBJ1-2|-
CASSQATGGFYGYTF
TGTGCCAGCAGTCAGGCGACAGGGGGCTTTTATGGCTACACCTTC
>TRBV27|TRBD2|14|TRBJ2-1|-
CASSRLAGVQEQFF
TGTGCCAGCAGCCGACTAGCGGGAGTGCAGGAGCAGTTCTTC
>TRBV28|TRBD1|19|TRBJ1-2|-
CASSSPHRGQASPNYGYTF
TGTGCCAGCAGTTCCCCGCACAGGGGGCAGGCTTCCCCTAACTATGGCTACACCTTC